The source of this T cell receptor (beta chain) is a study of CD8 T cells in ankylosing spondylitis (dated by TCRdb to about 2017). In the study overall: The study set out to find disease-linked TCR variants by profiling T cell receptor beta repertoires in ankylosing spondylitis patients and healthy donors. The full study cohort comprised 25 ankylosing spondylitis patients and about a hundred healthy donors. Samples of peripheral blood were taken, and for ankylosing spondylitis patients, synovial fluid was collected as well. Results and caveats for the whole study, not just this receptor: The disease-linked clones had a CD8+ phenotype and were found at relatively low frequencies in peripheral blood. Blood from ankylosing spondylitis patients appeared to be characterized by a TCR beta motif composed of 7 to 9 highly homologous amino acid variants. Significant enrichment of the disease-linked clones was reported in matched synovial fluid samples from ankylosing spondylitis patients. Some of the motif variants had been reported before in the synovial fluid and blood of reactive arthritis patients, a finding that suggests common disease-initiation mechanisms.

Sequencing was performed on an Illumina HiSeq 2500. Quantitative 5'-RACE with molecular barcodes was used to prepare TCR beta libraries. On the authors' methods: A new computational method based on a probabilistic model of VDJ rearrangement was used to identify disease-linked TCR variants. TCRdb reanalyzed the raw reads on its own, using fastp at Q25 for trimming and MiXCR for clone calling, and kept in-frame beta chains. All rows with the same CDR3 protein become a single entry with the most common DNA and genes. None of the V and J calls come from the authors' own analysis; TCRdb made them. The sample includes fewer than 550,000 distinct CDR3 sequences, with approximately 5% observed a single time. The ten largest clones represent around 3.6% of the sample. Many counts were recorded for this clonotype. Its binding antigen is unknown. No base qualities exist here, and no much larger clone lies one base off it.

Sequenced material: blood, either unsorted or a sorted T cell fraction (not recorded which). This sequence originates from a male donor with ankylosing spondylitis.

The CDR3 is CASSPGSNLNEQFF. Read as DNA, the sequence is TGTGCCAGCTCTCCCGGGAGTAACCTCAATGAGCAGTTCTTC. The chain was built from TRBV28 and TRBJ2-1, with a weak D call of TRBD2 (6 bases match). Including cysteine and phenylalanine, the CDR3 has 14 amino acids. The only DNA kept is the CDR3, 42 bases in frame from the first base. V lost 8 bases and J lost 6 bases; the stretch between them is 17 bases long. As encoded in the germline V gene, CDR1 is MDHEN while CDR2 is SYDVKM.